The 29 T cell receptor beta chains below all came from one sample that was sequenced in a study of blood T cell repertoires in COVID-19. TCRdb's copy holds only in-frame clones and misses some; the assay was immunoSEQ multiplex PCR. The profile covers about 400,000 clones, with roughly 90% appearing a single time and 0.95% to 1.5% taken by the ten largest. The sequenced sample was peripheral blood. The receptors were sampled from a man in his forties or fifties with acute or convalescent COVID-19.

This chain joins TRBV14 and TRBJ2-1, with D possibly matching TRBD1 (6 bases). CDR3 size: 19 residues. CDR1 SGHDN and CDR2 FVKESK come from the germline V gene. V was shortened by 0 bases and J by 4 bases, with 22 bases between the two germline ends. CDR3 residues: CASSQELGTRTTFYNEQFF. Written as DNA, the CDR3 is TGTGCCAGCAGCCAAGAATTAGGGACACGGACCACCTTTTACAATGAGCAGTTCTTC.

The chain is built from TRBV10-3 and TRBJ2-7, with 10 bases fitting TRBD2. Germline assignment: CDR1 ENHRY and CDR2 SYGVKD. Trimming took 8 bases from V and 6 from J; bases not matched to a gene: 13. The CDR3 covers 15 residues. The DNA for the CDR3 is TGTGCCATCCTAGCCTCTAGCGGGAGTTCGGCCGAGCAGTACTTC. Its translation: CAILASSGSSAEQYF.

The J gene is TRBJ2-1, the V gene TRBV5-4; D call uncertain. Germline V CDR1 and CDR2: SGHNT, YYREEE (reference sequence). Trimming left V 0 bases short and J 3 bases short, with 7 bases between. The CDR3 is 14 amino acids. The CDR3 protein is CASSLDRLYNEQFF. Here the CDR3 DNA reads TGTGCCAGCAGCTTGGATAGACTCTACAATGAGCAGTTCTTC.

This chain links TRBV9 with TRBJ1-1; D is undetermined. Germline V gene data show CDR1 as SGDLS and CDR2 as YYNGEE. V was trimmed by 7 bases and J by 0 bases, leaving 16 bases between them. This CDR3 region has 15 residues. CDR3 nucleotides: TGTGCCAGCTGCCCAGGAAGTCCCATGAACACTGAAGCTTTCTTT. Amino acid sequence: CASCPGSPMNTEAFF.

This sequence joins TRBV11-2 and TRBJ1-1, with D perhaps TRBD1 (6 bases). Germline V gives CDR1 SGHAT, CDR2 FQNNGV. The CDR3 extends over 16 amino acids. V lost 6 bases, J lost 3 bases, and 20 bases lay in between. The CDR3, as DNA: TGTGCCAGCAGTAGACTGACCGGGACAAGGGACACTGAAGCTTTCTTT. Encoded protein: CASSRLTGTRDTEAFF.

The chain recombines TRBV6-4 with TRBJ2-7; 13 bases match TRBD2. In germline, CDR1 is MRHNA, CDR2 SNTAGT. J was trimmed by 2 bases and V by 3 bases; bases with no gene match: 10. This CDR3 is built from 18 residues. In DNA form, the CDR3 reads TGTGCCAGCAGTGAGGGACTAGCGGGGACAACCCAACCCTACGAGCAGTACTTC. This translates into CASSEGLAGTTQPYEQYF.

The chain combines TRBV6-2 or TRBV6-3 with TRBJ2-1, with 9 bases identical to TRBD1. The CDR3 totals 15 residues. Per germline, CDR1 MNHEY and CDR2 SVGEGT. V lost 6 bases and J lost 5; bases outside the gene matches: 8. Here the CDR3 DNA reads TGTGCCAGCAGCTTGAGACAGGGGGTAAACAATGAGCAGTTCTTC. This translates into CASSLRQGVNNEQFF.

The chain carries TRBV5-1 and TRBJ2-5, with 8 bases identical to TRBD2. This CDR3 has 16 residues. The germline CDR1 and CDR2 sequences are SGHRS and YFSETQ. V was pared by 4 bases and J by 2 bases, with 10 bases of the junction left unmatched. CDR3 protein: CASSRDASGSQETQYF. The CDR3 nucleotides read TGCGCCAGCAGCAGGGATGCTAGCGGGTCACAAGAGACCCAGTACTTC.

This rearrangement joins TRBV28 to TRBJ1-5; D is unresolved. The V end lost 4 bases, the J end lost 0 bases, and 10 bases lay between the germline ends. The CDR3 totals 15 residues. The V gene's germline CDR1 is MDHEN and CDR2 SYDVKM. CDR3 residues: CASSSRLTSNQPQHF. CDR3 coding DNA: TGTGCCAGCAGTTCGCGACTAACTAGCAATCAGCCCCAGCATTTT.

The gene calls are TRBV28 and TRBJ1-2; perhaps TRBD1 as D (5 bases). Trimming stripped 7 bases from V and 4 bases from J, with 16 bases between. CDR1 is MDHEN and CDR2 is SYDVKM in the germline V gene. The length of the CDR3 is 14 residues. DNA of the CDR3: TGTGCCAGCACCCCAGTCGGGACTGGCTATGGCTACACCTTC. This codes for CASTPVGTGYGYTF.

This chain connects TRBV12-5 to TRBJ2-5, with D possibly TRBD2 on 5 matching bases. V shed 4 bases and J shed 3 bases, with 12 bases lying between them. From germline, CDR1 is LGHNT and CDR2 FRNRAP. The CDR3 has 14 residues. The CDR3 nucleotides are TGTGCTAGTGGTTCCCGGGGTGTGGAAGAGACCCAGTACTTC. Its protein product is CASGSRGVEETQYF.

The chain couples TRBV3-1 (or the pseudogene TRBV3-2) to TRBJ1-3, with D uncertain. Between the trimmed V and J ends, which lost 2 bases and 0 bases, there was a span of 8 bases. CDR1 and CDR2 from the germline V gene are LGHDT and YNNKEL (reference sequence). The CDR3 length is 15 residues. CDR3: CASSQPGLSGNTIYF. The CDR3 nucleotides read TGTGCCAGCAGCCAACCAGGACTCTCTGGAAACACCATATATTTT.

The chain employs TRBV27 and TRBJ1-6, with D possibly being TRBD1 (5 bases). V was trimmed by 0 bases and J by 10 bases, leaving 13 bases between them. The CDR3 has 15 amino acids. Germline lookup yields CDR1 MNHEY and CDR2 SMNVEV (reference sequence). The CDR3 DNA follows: TGTGCCAGCAGTTTATCGGGGGGTTCTGGCTCACCCCTCCACTTT. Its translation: CASSLSGGSGSPLHF.

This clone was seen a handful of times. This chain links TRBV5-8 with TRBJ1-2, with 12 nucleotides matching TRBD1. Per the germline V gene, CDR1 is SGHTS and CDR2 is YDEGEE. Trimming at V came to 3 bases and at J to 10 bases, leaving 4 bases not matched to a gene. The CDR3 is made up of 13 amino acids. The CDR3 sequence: CASSYRDRGPYTF. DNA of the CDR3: TGTGCCAGCAGCTACCGGGACAGGGGGCCCTACACCTTC. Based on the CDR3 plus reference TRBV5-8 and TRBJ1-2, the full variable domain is EAGVTQSPTHLIKTRGQQATLRCSPISGHTSVYWYQQALGLGLQFLLWYDEGEERNRGNFPPRFSGRQFPNYSSELNVNALELEDSALYLCASSYRDRGPYTFGSGTRLTVV.

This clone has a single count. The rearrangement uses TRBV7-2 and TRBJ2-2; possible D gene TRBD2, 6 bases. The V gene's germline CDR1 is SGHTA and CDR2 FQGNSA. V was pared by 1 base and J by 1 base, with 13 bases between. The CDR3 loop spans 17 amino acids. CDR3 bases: TGTGCCAGCAGCTTAGTTTCGGCCGGGGGGAACACCGGGGAGCTGTTTTTT. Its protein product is CASSLVSAGGNTGELFF.

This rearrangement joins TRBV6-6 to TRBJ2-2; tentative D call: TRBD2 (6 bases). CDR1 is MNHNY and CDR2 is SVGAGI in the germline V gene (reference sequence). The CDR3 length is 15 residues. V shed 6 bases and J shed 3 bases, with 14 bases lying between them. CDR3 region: CASSPTWRDTGELFF. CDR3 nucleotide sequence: TGTGCCAGCAGCCCCACGTGGAGGGACACCGGGGAGCTGTTTTTT.

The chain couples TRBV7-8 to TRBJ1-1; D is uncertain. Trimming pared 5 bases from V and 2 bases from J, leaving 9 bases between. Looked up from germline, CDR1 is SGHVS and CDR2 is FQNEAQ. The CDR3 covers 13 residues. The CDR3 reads CASSEYINTEAFF. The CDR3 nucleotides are TGTGCCAGCAGCGAATACATCAACACTGAAGCTTTCTTT.

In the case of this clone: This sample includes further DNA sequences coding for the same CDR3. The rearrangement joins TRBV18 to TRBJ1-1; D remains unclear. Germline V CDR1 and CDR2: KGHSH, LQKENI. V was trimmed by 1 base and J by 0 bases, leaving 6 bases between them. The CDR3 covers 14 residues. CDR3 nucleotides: TGTGCCAGCTCACCACGCCAGGTGAACACTGAAGCTTTCTTT. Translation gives CASSPRQVNTEAFF.

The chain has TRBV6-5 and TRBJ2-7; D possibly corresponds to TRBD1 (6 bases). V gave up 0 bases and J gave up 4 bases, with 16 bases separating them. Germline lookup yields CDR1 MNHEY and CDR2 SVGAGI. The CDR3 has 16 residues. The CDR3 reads CASSYSITGQIYEQYF. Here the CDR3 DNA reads TGTGCCAGCAGTTACTCGATTACGGGACAAATATACGAGCAGTACTTC.

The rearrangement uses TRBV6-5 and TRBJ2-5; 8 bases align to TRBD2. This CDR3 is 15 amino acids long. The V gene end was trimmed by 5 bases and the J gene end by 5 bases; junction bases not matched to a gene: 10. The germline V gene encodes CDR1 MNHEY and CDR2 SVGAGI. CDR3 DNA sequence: TGTGCCAGCAGTCCATGGCGGGAGGTTCGGGAGACCCAGTACTTC. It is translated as CASSPWREVRETQYF.

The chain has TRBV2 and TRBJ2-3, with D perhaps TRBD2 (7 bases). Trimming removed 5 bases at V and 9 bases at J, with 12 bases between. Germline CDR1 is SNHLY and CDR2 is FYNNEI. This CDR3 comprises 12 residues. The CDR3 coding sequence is TGTGCCAGCAGTAAAGAGGGGGGGACGCAGTATTTT. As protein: CASSKEGGTQYF.

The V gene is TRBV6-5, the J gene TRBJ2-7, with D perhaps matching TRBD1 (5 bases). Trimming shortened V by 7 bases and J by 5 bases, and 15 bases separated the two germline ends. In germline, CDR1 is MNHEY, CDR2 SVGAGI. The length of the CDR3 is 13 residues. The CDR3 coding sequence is TGTGCCAGCACGTCCCTTCAGGGCCACGAGCAGTACTTC. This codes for CASTSLQGHEQYF.

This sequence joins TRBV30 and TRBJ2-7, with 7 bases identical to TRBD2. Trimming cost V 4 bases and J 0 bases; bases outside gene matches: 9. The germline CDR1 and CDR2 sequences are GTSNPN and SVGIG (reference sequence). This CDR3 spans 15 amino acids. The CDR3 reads CAWKLAGGFSYEQYF. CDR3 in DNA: TGTGCCTGGAAACTAGCCGGGGGGTTCTCCTACGAGCAGTACTTC. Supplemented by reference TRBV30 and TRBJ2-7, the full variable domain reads SQTIHQWPATLVQPVGSPLSLECTVEGTSNPNLYWYRQAAGRGLQLLFYSVGIGQISSEVPQNLSASRPQDRQFILSSKKLLLSDSGFYLCAWKLAGGFSYEQYFGPGTRLTVT.

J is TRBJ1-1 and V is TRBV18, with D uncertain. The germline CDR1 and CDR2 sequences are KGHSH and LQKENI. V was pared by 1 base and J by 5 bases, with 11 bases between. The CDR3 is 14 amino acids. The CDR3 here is CASSPQKVETEAFF. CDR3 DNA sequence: TGTGCCAGCTCACCACAAAAGGTGGAGACTGAAGCTTTCTTT.

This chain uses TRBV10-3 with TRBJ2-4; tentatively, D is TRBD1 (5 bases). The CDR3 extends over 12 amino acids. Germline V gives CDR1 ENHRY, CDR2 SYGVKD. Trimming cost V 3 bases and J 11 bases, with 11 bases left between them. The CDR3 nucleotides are TGTGCCATCAGTGACTCACAGGTCGTTCAGTACTTC. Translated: CAISDSQVVQYF.

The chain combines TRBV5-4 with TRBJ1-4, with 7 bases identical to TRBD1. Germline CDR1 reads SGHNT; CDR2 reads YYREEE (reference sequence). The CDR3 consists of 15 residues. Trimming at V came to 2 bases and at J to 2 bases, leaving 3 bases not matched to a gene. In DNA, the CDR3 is TGTGCCAGCAGCTTCCAGACAGGGACTAATGAAAAACTGTTTTTT. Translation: CASSFQTGTNEKLFF.

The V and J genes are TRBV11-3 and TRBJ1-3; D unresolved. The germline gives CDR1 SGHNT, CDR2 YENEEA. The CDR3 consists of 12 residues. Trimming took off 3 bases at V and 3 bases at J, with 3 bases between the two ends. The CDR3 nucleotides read TGTGCCAGCAGCTTGAGTGGAAACACCATATATTTT. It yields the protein CASSLSGNTIYF.

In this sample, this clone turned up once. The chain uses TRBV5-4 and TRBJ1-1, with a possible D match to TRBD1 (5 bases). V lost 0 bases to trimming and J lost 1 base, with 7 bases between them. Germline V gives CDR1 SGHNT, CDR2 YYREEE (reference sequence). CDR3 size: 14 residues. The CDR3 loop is CASSLEQENTEAFF. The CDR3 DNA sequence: TGTGCCAGCAGCTTGGAACAGGAGAACACTGAAGCTTTCTTT.

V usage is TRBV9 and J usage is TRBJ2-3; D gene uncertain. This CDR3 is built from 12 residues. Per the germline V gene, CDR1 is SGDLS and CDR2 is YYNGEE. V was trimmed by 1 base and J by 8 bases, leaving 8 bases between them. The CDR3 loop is CASSVYRGTQYF. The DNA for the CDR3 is TGTGCCAGCAGCGTATATCGCGGTACGCAGTATTTT.